Shown below are 10 T cell receptor beta chains from a single sample sequenced in a study of shared clonotypes between healthy human individuals. Only CD45RO-negative cells positively selected for CCR7 counted as naive CD8 cells, so terminally differentiated effector memory CD45RA+ cells were excluded. The repertoire was sequenced with immunoSEQ multiplex PCR; TCRdb's copy has only in-frame clones and lacks some. Of around 2,100,000 clones listed, around 96% are singletons. What was sequenced was naive CD8+ T cells sorted from blood. These receptors all stem from a man aged 18 to 30 in good health.

This clone occurred once. The V and J genes are TRBV6-6 and TRBJ2-4; D unresolved. Trimming removed 6 bases at V and 5 bases at J, with 11 bases between. The CDR3 is 13 residues long. Germline V gene lookup returns CDR1 MNHNY and CDR2 SVGAGI (reference sequence). CDR3: CASSPRVENIQYF. CDR3 coding DNA: TGTGCCAGCAGCCCTCGCGTCGAAAACATTCAGTACTTC.

The chain uses TRBV7-9 and TRBJ2-3; tentatively, D is TRBD1 or TRBD2 (6 bases each). The CDR3 spans 15 residues. V lost 3 bases to trimming and J lost 4 bases, with 14 bases between them. CDR1 and CDR2 (germline): SEHNR, FQNEAQ (reference sequence). The DNA for the CDR3 is TGTGCCAGCAGCTTCCTACAGGGAGGTGCAGATACGCAGTATTTT. It is translated as CASSFLQGGADTQYF.

This clone came up a few times. V and J are TRBV9 and TRBJ1-1, with 7 bases identical to TRBD1. The germline gives CDR1 SGDLS, CDR2 YYNGEE. CDR3 size: 14 residues. Trimming removed 4 bases from V and 1 base from J; junction bases left unmatched: 4. DNA of the CDR3: TGTGCCAGCAGCCTCGGGACAGCGAACACTGAAGCTTTCTTT. As protein: CASSLGTANTEAFF.

This clone is a singleton in its sample. This same CDR3 is encoded by further DNA sequences in the sample. This chain joins TRBV4-1 and TRBJ1-1, with D unclear. From germline, CDR1 is MGHRA and CDR2 YSYEKL. With 3 bases removed from V and 4 bases from J, the gap between germline ends came to 12 bases. The CDR3 sequence is 14 residues long. CDR3 bases: TGCGCCAGCAGCCAGTTGGAGGGATCCACTGAAGCTTTCTTT. Translated, it gives CASSQLEGSTEAFF.

Written as DNA, the CDR3 is TGTGCCAGCAGCGGGGGACCCACAGATACGCAGTATTTT. Translated, it gives CASSGGPTDTQYF. The chain couples TRBV11-1 to TRBJ2-3; either TRBD1 or TRBD2 may fit D (5 bases each). The CDR3 is 13 amino acids. CDR1 and CDR2 from the germline V gene are SGHAT and FQDESV (reference sequence). V lost 5 bases, J lost 2 bases, and 8 bases lay in between. Supplemented by reference TRBV11-1 and TRBJ2-3, the full variable domain reads EAEVAQSPRYKITEKSQAVAFWCDPISGHATLYWYRQILGQGPELLVQFQDESVVDDSQLPKDRFSAERLKGVDSTLKIQPAELGDSAMYLCASSGGPTDTQYFGPGTRLTVL.

The chain is built from TRBV13 and TRBJ2-2; 7 bases fit TRBD1. Germline assignment: CDR1 PRHDT and CDR2 FYEKMQ (reference sequence). J was trimmed by 2 bases and V by 5 bases; bases with no gene match: 5. The CDR3 extends over 15 amino acids. CDR3: CASSPDRANTGELFF. The CDR3 DNA reads as TGTGCCAGCAGCCCCGACAGGGCAAACACCGGGGAGCTGTTTTTT.

This chain joins TRBV7-9 and TRBJ1-2; no clear D gene. V was shortened by 3 bases and J by 5 bases, with 13 bases between the two germline ends. CDR1 SEHNR and CDR2 FQNEAQ come from the germline V gene (reference sequence). CDR3 length: 14 amino acids. The CDR3, as DNA: TGTGCCAGCAGCTTCAACAGCCGGGCGTATGGCTACACCTTC. The encoded protein is CASSFNSRAYGYTF.

Regarding this clone: Other DNA sequences in the sample encode the same CDR3. The CDR3 sequence: CAWSVLAGQDTQYF. As DNA, the CDR3 is TGTGCCTGGAGTGTTCTAGCGGGGCAAGATACGCAGTATTTT. V gene TRBV30 combines with J gene TRBJ2-3; TRBD2 matches at 9 bases. The CDR3 length is 14 residues. Germline assignment: CDR1 GTSNPN and CDR2 SVGIG (reference sequence). V gave up 0 bases and J gave up 5 bases; unmatched junction bases: 3.

The V and J genes are TRBV10-2 and TRBJ2-3, with D maybe TRBD2 (6 bases). CDR1 and CDR2 (germline): WSHSY, SAAADI. Between the trimmed V and J ends, which lost 7 bases and 5 bases, there was a span of 16 bases. The CDR3 totals 14 residues. CDR3 DNA sequence: TGCGCCAGCATCCCCTCGGAGGGCGGAGATACGCAGTATTTT. Protein product: CASIPSEGGDTQYF.

V usage is TRBV11-2 and J usage is TRBJ2-3, with 8 nucleotides matching TRBD2. The germline V gene has CDR1 SGHAT and CDR2 FQNNGV. The V and J ends lost 3 bases and 2 bases, in that order; junction bases with no gene match: 4. The CDR3 is 15 residues long. CDR3 sequence: CASSFLAGLTDTQYF. Here the CDR3 DNA reads TGTGCCAGCAGCTTCCTAGCGGGCCTCACAGATACGCAGTATTTT. Supplemented by reference TRBV11-2 and TRBJ2-3, the full variable domain reads EAGVAQSPRYKIIEKRQSVAFWCNPISGHATLYWYQQILGQGPKLLIQFQNNGVVDDSQLPKDRFSAERLKGVDSTLKIQPAKLEDSAVYLCASSFLAGLTDTQYFGPGTRLTVL.